This TCR beta chain was profiled in a study of blood T cell repertoires in COVID-19. Study context: Donors in the United States, Italy and Spain gave samples during acute or convalescent COVID-19.

Method: immunoSEQ multiplex PCR; TCRdb's copy keeps in-frame clones and lacks some. Of about 210,000 clones listed, around 81% are singletons. The source of this sequence is a human donor in a cohort sampled during active COVID-19. Sequencing input: peripheral blood.

The CDR3 nucleotides are TGTGCCAGCAGCCAAGGTGGGCAGGGGGCCAATTCACCCCTCCACTTT. It is translated as CASSQGGQGANSPLHF. This chain uses TRBV3-1 (or the pseudogene TRBV3-2) with TRBJ1-6; the match to TRBD1 covers 8 bases. With 1 base clipped from V and 7 bases from J, the junction kept 6 bases outside the gene matches. The CDR3 runs to 16 residues. Looked up from germline, CDR1 is LGHDT and CDR2 is YNNKEL (reference sequence).